The 21 T cell receptor beta chains in this list originate from one sample, sequenced in a study of blood T cell repertoires in COVID-19. The table came from immunoSEQ multiplex PCR; TCRdb's copy has only in-frame clones and leaves some out. The sample has around 200,000 clones, about 88% seen once. The sequencing input was peripheral blood. These receptors came from a man aged 25 to 40 with active or convalescent COVID-19.

This sequence joins TRBV4-3 and TRBJ1-5; no reliable D call. This CDR3 contains 15 residues. Between the trimmed V and J ends, which lost 2 bases and 4 bases, there was a span of 12 bases. CDR1 is LGHNA and CDR2 is YSLEER in the germline V gene. In DNA, the CDR3 is TGCGCCAGCAGCCAACGATTGGGAGGGAATCAGCCCCAGCATTTT. Translation: CASSQRLGGNQPQHF.

The chain carries TRBV19 and TRBJ1-1; the D is unclear. The CDR3 is 14 amino acids. V lost 5 bases and J lost 1, with 11 bases in between. Germline-derived CDR1 and CDR2 are LNHDA and SQIVND (reference sequence). The CDR3 is CASSDPWRNTEAFF. The CDR3 bases are TGTGCCAGTAGTGACCCTTGGAGGAACACTGAAGCTTTCTTT.

The V call is TRBV18, the J call TRBJ1-5, with TRBD1 matching 7 bases. The J segment lost 9 bases and the V segment lost 4 bases, leaving 6 bases of the junction unmatched. There are 13 residues in the CDR3. In germline, CDR1 is KGHSH, CDR2 LQKENI. CDR3 nucleotide sequence: TGTGCCAGCTCACAAGAGACAGGGCTGCCCCAGCATTTT. Translation: CASSQETGLPQHF.

As concerns this clone: Sequence at one end of the junction differs from germline and may be a read error. The J gene is TRBJ1-1, the V gene TRBV18; D is unclear. The CDR3 sequence is 17 residues long. Germline CDR1 reads KGHSH; CDR2 reads LQKENI. The CDR3 sequence: CTSSQYAGRGMNTEAFF. CDR3 DNA: TGTACCAGCTCACAGTATGCCGGGAGAGGCATGAACACTGAAGCTTTCTTT.

The chain recombines TRBV19 with TRBJ1-4; weak D call: TRBD1 (5 bases). This CDR3 is 10 amino acids long. Per the germline V gene, CDR1 is LNHDA and CDR2 is SQIVND (reference sequence). The V end was cut by 8 bases, the J end by 16 bases, with 14 bases between. CDR3 coding DNA: TGTGCCAGTGATCGAGGACATGGGTTTTTT. Protein: CASDRGHGFF.

This clone has only a few counts. V usage is TRBV29-1 and J usage is TRBJ1-2; D not certain. The CDR3 totals 12 residues. Germline V lookup: CDR1 SQVTM, CDR2 ANQGSEA. V dropped 5 bases and J dropped 4 bases, with 11 bases sitting between them. In nucleotides, the CDR3 is TGCAGCGTTCGCAGGAATTCCTATGGCTACACCTTC. This sequence encodes CSVRRNSYGYTF.

This chain connects TRBV18 to TRBJ1-1; 8 positions match TRBD1. The trim removed 3 bases at V and 3 bases at J, leaving 6 bases unmatched. The length of the CDR3 is 15 residues. The V gene's germline CDR1 is KGHSH and CDR2 LQKENI. CDR3 bases: TGTGCCAGCTCACCGCTGGGACAGGACGACACTGAAGCTTTCTTT. Residues: CASSPLGQDDTEAFF.

The chain recombines TRBV4-1 with TRBJ1-6; D unclear. This CDR3 spans 16 amino acids. Trimming took 0 bases from V and 10 from J, leaving 16 bases between them. Germline V gives CDR1 MGHRA, CDR2 YSYEKL. The DNA of the CDR3 is TGCGCCAGCAGCCAAGAGGGCAGCTCACCGGGGTCACCCCTCCACTTT. It is translated as CASSQEGSSPGSPLHF.

For the CDR3, the DNA is TGTGCCAGCAGTTTATTTTCTAGACTAGCGGGGGGGTACAATGAGCAGTTCTTC. Translated, it gives CASSLFSRLAGGYNEQFF. The J gene is TRBJ2-1, the V gene TRBV28, with 14 bases that match TRBD2. The V gene end was trimmed by 1 base and the J gene end by 4 bases; junction bases not matched to a gene: 6. Germline CDR1 reads MDHEN; CDR2 reads SYDVKM. The length of the CDR3 is 18 residues.

V gene TRBV6-1 combines with J gene TRBJ2-3, with 8 bases aligning to TRBD2. Trimming took 2 bases from V and 0 from J; bases not matched to a gene: 4. This CDR3 contains 16 residues. The germline gives CDR1 MNHNS, CDR2 SASEGT. The CDR3: CASSEYERGSTDTQYF. In nucleotides, the CDR3 is TGTGCCAGCAGTGAATACGAGCGGGGGAGCACAGATACGCAGTATTTT.

This clone was detected only a few times. This rearrangement joins TRBV4-1 to TRBJ1-2, with D possibly being TRBD1 (5 bases). Germline V CDR1 and CDR2: MGHRA, YSYEKL. V was clipped by 0 bases and J by 7 bases, with 12 bases between them. The CDR3 totals 14 residues. The CDR3 nucleotides are TGCGCCAGCAGCCAAGATCGAACAGGCGGTGGCTACACCTTC. This codes for CASSQDRTGGGYTF.

This rearrangement joins TRBV19 to TRBJ1-5, with 9 bases that match TRBD1. The germline gives CDR1 LNHDA, CDR2 SQIVND (reference sequence). The CDR3 extends over 13 amino acids. The V segment lost 7 bases and the J segment 6 bases; nucleotides outside the gene matches: 4. The DNA of the CDR3 is TGTGCCAGTACTGGGACAGGGATTCAGCCCCAGCATTTT. Translating gives CASTGTGIQPQHF.

This chain uses TRBV6-5 with TRBJ1-6; the D is unclear. This CDR3 comprises 13 residues. Germline CDR1 reads MNHEY; CDR2 reads SVGAGI. Deletions cut 6 bases from V and 10 bases from J, with 13 bases between. The CDR3 here is CASRRETESPLHF. CDR3 DNA sequence: TGTGCCAGCAGAAGGGAGACGGAGTCACCCCTCCACTTT.

The chain uses TRBV12-3 or TRBV12-4 and TRBJ1-5, with TRBD1 identical over 9 bases. The CDR3 sequence is 13 residues long. V shed 4 bases, J shed 5 bases, and the junction held 0 bases outside the gene matches. As DNA, the CDR3 is TGTGCCAGCAGTTGGGACAGGGATCAGCCCCAGCATTTT. Translating gives CASSWDRDQPQHF.

The rearrangement links TRBV29-1 to TRBJ1-1; the match to TRBD1 covers 9 bases. Germline assignment: CDR1 SQVTM and CDR2 ANQGSEA. The trim removed 6 bases at V and 7 bases at J, leaving 9 bases unmatched. The CDR3 sequence is 13 residues long. CDR3 protein: CSVRTGGEGEAFF. CDR3 nucleotides: TGCAGCGTGAGAACAGGGGGCGAGGGTGAAGCTTTCTTT.

V and J are TRBV3-1 (or the pseudogene TRBV3-2) and TRBJ1-1; D remains ambiguous. CDR1 and CDR2 (germline): LGHDT, YNNKEL (reference sequence). V was cut by 1 base and J by 1 base, with 16 bases left in between. CDR3 length equals 17 residues. CDR3 in amino acids: CASSQAGNERSNTEAFF. CDR3 nucleotide sequence: TGTGCCAGCAGCCAAGCAGGAAACGAGCGGTCGAACACTGAAGCTTTCTTT.

There are a few counts of this clone. The chain recombines TRBV11-2 with TRBJ1-5; D is unclear. Germline lookup yields CDR1 SGHAT and CDR2 FQNNGV. V was pared by 1 base and J by 3 bases, with 10 bases between. The CDR3 contains 15 residues. DNA of the CDR3: TGTGCCAGCAGCTTAGGAGGGCAGATCAATCAGCCCCAGCATTTT. It specifies CASSLGGQINQPQHF. The full variable domain, its missing parts supplied by reference TRBV11-2 and TRBJ1-5, is EAGVAQSPRYKIIEKRQSVAFWCNPISGHATLYWYQQILGQGPKLLIQFQNNGVVDDSQLPKDRFSAERLKGVDSTLKIQPAKLEDSAVYLCASSLGGQINQPQHFGDGTRLSIL.

The genes are TRBV19 and TRBJ1-1, with D unresolved. Germline values: CDR1 LNHDA, CDR2 SQIVND (reference sequence). The V and J ends lost 5 bases and 6 bases respectively, with 13 bases between them. The CDR3 consists of 13 residues. This chain's CDR3 is CASSDWGGPEAFF. The CDR3 nucleotides are TGTGCCAGTAGTGATTGGGGAGGGCCTGAAGCTTTCTTT.

The V and J genes are TRBV30 and TRBJ1-2, with TRBD1 as a possible D gene (6 bases). The CDR3 loop spans 13 amino acids. Germline V gives CDR1 GTSNPN, CDR2 SVGIG (reference sequence). V gave up 4 bases and J gave up 2 bases, with 11 bases separating them. As DNA, the CDR3 is TGTGCCTGGAATCAGGGGATGAACTATGGCTACACCTTC. This gives the protein CAWNQGMNYGYTF.

The chain joins TRBV3-1 (or the pseudogene TRBV3-2) to TRBJ1-1; 10 bases match TRBD1. Per the germline V gene, CDR1 is LGHDT and CDR2 is YNNKEL (reference sequence). CDR3 size: 17 residues. Trimming took 1 base from V and 4 from J; bases not matched to a gene: 9. As DNA, the CDR3 is TGTGCCAGCAGCCAAGTGTGGACAGGGGGATCGAGCACTGAAGCTTTCTTT. Translation gives CASSQVWTGGSSTEAFF.

V is TRBV5-5 and J is TRBJ1-5; the D is unclear. Looked up from germline, CDR1 is SGHKS and CDR2 is YYEKEE (reference sequence). V was cut by 0 bases and J by 3 bases, with 10 bases left in between. This CDR3 comprises 15 residues. CDR3: CASSLAAVYNQPQHF. CDR3 sequence (DNA): TGTGCCAGCAGCTTGGCCGCAGTGTACAATCAGCCCCAGCATTTT.